The 3 T cell receptor beta chains reported below all come from one sample, sequenced in a study of T-cell memory formation after mild COVID-19. TCRdb independently ran MiXCR on the 5' RACE reads; one entry per CDR3 protein. The table includes about 350,000 distinct CDR3 sequences, about an eighth detected once. Sequencing used PBMCs or a T cell subset sorted from them (not recorded which). The receptor source for this set is a man in his late teens or twenties who had mild COVID-19 (a few samples of this study predate the infection). Cell type and time point are not known.

The genes are TRBV6-4 and TRBJ2-7, with D unresolved. CDR3 length equals 11 residues. V lost 0 bases and J lost 8, with 5 bases in between. Germline V CDR1 and CDR2: MRHNA, SNTAGT. CDR3 bases: TGTGCCAGCAGTGACTCGTTCCAGCAGTACTTC. Amino acid sequence: CASSDSFQQYF.

This clonotype was seen more than once but under ten times. The rearrangement uses TRBV7-9 and TRBJ2-2, with D possibly being TRBD1 or TRBD2 (5 bases each). The germline V gene has CDR1 SEHNR and CDR2 FQNEAQ (reference sequence). V was clipped by 8 bases and J by 2 bases, with 15 bases between them. This CDR3 region has 15 residues. This chain's CDR3 is CASARARDNTGELFF. CDR3 DNA: TGTGCCAGCGCCCGAGCCAGGGACAACACCGGGGAGCTGTTTTTT.

This clonotype has ten or more counts. The rearrangement uses TRBV24-1 and TRBJ2-5, with 7 bases that match TRBD2. This CDR3 is 15 amino acids long. Germline CDR1 reads KGHDR; CDR2 reads SFDVKD. The V segment lost 7 bases and the J segment 0 bases; nucleotides outside the gene matches: 7. CDR3 loop: CATSALLADQETQYF. The CDR3 DNA sequence: TGTGCCACCAGCGCCCTTCTAGCGGACCAAGAGACCCAGTACTTC.